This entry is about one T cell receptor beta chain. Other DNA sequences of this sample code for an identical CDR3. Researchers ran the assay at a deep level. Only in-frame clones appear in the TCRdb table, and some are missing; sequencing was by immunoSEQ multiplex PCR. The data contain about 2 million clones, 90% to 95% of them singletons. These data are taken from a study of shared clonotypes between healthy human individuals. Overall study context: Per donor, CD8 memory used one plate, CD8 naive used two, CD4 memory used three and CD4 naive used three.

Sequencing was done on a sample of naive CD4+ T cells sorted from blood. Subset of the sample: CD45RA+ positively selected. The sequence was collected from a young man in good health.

CDR3 DNA: TGTGCCAGTAGTAGAGGTCAGGAGACCCAGTACTTC. It encodes CASSRGQETQYF. This chain links TRBV19 with TRBJ2-5; D not resolved. V was clipped by 4 bases and J by 5 bases, with 8 bases between them. Germline loops: CDR1 LNHDA, CDR2 SQIVND (reference sequence). The CDR3 covers 12 residues.